The rows below give T cell receptor beta chains drawn from one sample of a study of cytomegalovirus exposure and HLA in healthy donors. Profiled with immunoSEQ multiplex PCR; TCRdb holds only in-frame clones, not every one. Among a few hundred thousand clones, 75% to 90% were seen once, and the ten largest hold under 0.95%. Sequencing was performed on PBMCs. These receptors all stem from a woman in her late teens or twenties in good health and CMV-seronegative. Both conserved end residues are part of each CDR3. The D gene is left open where the match is weak. Clone size is given for some rows only: seen once, a few or many times, or a class if the clone is expanded.

12	TRBJ2-7	.	TRBV27	few	CASRGASYEQYF	TGTGCCAGCAGGGGAGCCTCCTACGAGCAGTACTTC
17	TRBJ1-3	.	TRBV9	once	CASSVGGRPSSGNTIYF	TGTGCCAGCAGCGTAGGTGGGAGACCCTCCTCTGGAAACACCATATATTTT
14	TRBJ1-5	.	TRBV28	.	CASSLLQGAQPQHF	TGTGCCAGCAGCCTACTACAGGGTGCTCAGCCCCAGCATTTT
15	TRBJ2-7	.	TRBV19	.	CASSYSASYSYEQYF	TGTGCCAGTAGCTACTCCGCCTCGTACTCCTACGAGCAGTACTTC
15	TRBJ1-5	TRBD1	TRBV6-1	.	CASRPGQRSNQPQHF	TGTGCCAGCAGACCGGGACAGCGGAGCAATCAGCCCCAGCATTTT
17	TRBJ2-5	TRBD1	TRBV28	.	CASRSPPGTGIVETQYF	TGTGCCAGCAGAAGCCCTCCCGGGACAGGGATTGTGGAGACCCAGTACTTC
15	TRBJ2-3	.	TRBV9	.	CASSALGGSTDTQYF	TGTGCCAGCAGCGCCCTTGGAGGAAGCACAGATACGCAGTATTTT
15	TRBJ2-7	TRBD2	TRBV6-5	once	CASMSLRGASNEQYF	TGTGCCAGCATGTCCCTGCGGGGGGCTTCCAACGAGCAGTACTTC
16	TRBJ2-5	TRBD2	TRBV5-4	.	CASSTGLAGNQETQYF	TGTGCCAGCAGCACCGGACTAGCGGGAAACCAAGAGACCCAGTACTTC
15	TRBJ1-3	TRBD1	TRBV28	.	CASSPTLDRGYTIYF	TGTGCCAGCAGTCCGACCCTGGACAGGGGCTACACCATATATTTT
14	TRBJ1-4	.	TRBV28	once	CASSLQISNEKLFF	TGTGCCAGCAGCCTCCAGATATCTAATGAAAAACTGTTTTTT
12	TRBJ2-2	.	TRBV30	.	CAWNRVAGELFF	TGTGCCTGGAACAGGGTCGCCGGGGAGCTGTTTTTT
16	TRBJ2-4	TRBD1	TRBV27	.	CASSLQGALIGNIQYF	TGTGCCAGCAGTTTACAGGGGGCCCTAATCGGGAACATTCAGTACTTC
15	TRBJ2-1	TRBD2	TRBV7-2	.	CASSIGWLAVNEQFF	TGTGCCAGCAGTATAGGGTGGCTAGCGGTAAATGAGCAGTTCTTC
16	TRBJ2-7	TRBD2	TRBV28	.	CASSEALAGGSYEQYF	TGTGCCAGCTCAGAAGCTCTAGCGGGAGGCTCCTACGAGCAGTACTTC
15	TRBJ2-1	TRBD2	TRBV15	.	CATSRASGSANEQFF	TGTGCCACCAGCAGAGCCAGCGGGAGTGCCAATGAGCAGTTCTTC
14	TRBJ1-5	.	TRBV19	.	CASSIEWAAQPQHF	TGTGCCAGTAGTATAGAGTGGGCAGCTCAGCCCCAGCATTTT
15	TRBJ2-1	TRBD2	TRBV6-5	.	CASSIAGGPYNEQFF	TGTGCCAGCAGCATAGCGGGGGGACCTTACAATGAGCAGTTCTTC
15	TRBJ2-1	TRBD2	TRBV19	.	CASSIAGGPVNEQFF	TGTGCCAGTAGTATTGCGGGAGGGCCAGTAAATGAGCAGTTCTTC
14	TRBJ1-1	.	TRBV19	.	CASSTYHRDTEAFF	TGTGCCAGTAGTACCTATCACAGGGATACTGAAGCTTTCTTT
14	TRBJ1-4	TRBD1	TRBV5-1	.	CASSVGQGNEKLFF	TGCGCCAGCAGCGTGGGACAGGGGAATGAAAAACTGTTTTTT
17	TRBJ2-3	TRBD2	TRBV5-4	.	CASSLLSLAGVADTQYF	TGTGCCAGCAGCTTATTATCACTAGCGGGAGTAGCGGATACGCAGTATTTT
15	TRBJ2-5	.	TRBV2	.	CASSELGLAGETQYF	TGTGCCAGCAGTGAATTGGGTCTAGCCGGGGAGACCCAGTACTTC
15	TRBJ2-5	TRBD1	TRBV7-9	.	CASSPRGTGAETQYF	TGTGCCAGCAGCCCCCGGGGGACAGGGGCAGAGACCCAGTACTTC
15	TRBJ2-3	TRBD2	TRBV27	.	CASRVLAGVSDTQYF	TGTGCCAGCAGGGTTCTAGCGGGAGTTTCAGATACGCAGTATTTT
15	TRBJ2-7	.	TRBV4-1	.	CASSQSREKTYEQYF	TGCGCCAGCAGCCAATCTCGGGAGAAAACCTACGAGCAGTACTTC
15	TRBJ1-1	TRBD1	TRBV6-6	.	CASTRRQGAYPEAFF	TGTGCCAGCACGAGACGCCAGGGGGCATATCCTGAAGCTTTCTTT
15	TRBJ1-4	TRBD1	TRBV28	.	CASSPRTGTNEKLFF	TGTGCCAGCAGTCCTCGGACAGGGACTAATGAAAAACTGTTTTTT
14	TRBJ2-3	TRBD1	TRBV29-1	.	CSVGGQGGTDTQYF	TGCAGCGTTGGTGGACAGGGGGGCACAGATACGCAGTATTTT
13	TRBJ2-7	.	TRBV7-9	.	CASSLETSYEQYF	TGTGCCAGCAGCTTAGAAACCAGCTACGAGCAGTACTTC
14	TRBJ2-5	TRBD1	TRBV5-4	.	CASSQGALQETQYF	TGTGCCAGCAGCCAGGGGGCACTCCAAGAGACCCAGTACTTC
16	TRBJ1-3	.	TRBV27	.	CASSPEAGYSGNTIYF	TGTGCCAGCAGTCCCGAAGCAGGGTACTCTGGAAACACCATATATTTT
17	TRBJ2-1	.	TRBV7-8	.	CASSTPRRRDSYNEQFF	TGTGCCAGCAGCACCCCCCGGCGGCGGGATTCCTACAATGAGCAGTTCTTC
14	TRBJ1-2	TRBD1	TRBV2	.	CASTPGQGNYGYTF	TGTGCCAGCACCCCGGGACAGGGGAACTATGGCTACACCTTC
16	TRBJ2-3	.	TRBV5-1	.	CASSPVAGSLTDTQYF	TGCGCCAGCAGCCCCGTAGCCGGGAGTTTGACAGATACGCAGTATTTT
14	TRBJ1-4	.	TRBV5-1	.	CASSLGSKNEKLFF	TGCGCCAGCAGCTTGGGCAGTAAGAATGAAAAACTGTTTTTT
15	TRBJ1-4	.	TRBV6-7	.	CASSYLNGGLEKLFF	TGTGCCAGCAGTTACCTAAACGGGGGATTGGAAAAACTGTTTTTT